Listed below are T cell receptor beta chains from one sample, sequenced in a study of immune evolution from preneoplasia to lung adenocarcinoma. TCRdb keeps only in-frame clones here, not all; method: immunoSEQ multiplex PCR. The table includes around 11,000 clones, just over 85% detected once. The sequenced sample consisted of FFPE invasive lung adenocarcinoma tissue. The receptors derive from a person aged 65 to 79 with invasive lung adenocarcinoma. Each CDR3 is given with its conserved first and last residue. The order of the fields is V gene, J gene, clone size, D gene, CDR3 DNA, CDR3 protein. The D gene is left open where the match is weak. The size of a clone is reported for some rows only, either as once, few or many, or as a class for expanded clones.

V: TRBV2; J: TRBJ2-3; size: NA; D: NA; DNA: TGTGCCAGCCCAGCTGGTGCCTCAAGCGTCAGCCTCACAGATACGCAGTATTTT; CDR3: CASPAGASSVSLTDTQYF
V: TRBV19; J: TRBJ2-3; size: NA; D: TRBD2; DNA: TGTGCCAGTAGTTCTCGGACTAGCGCTGGTACAGATACGCAGTATTTT; CDR3: CASSSRTSAGTDTQYF
V: TRBV6-6; J: TRBJ2-7; size: once; D: TRBD2; DNA: TGTGCCAGCAGCTCCCCTAGCGGGGGATTGAACTTC; CDR3: CASSSPSGGLNF
V: TRBV6-1; J: TRBJ1-5; size: NA; D: NA; DNA: TGTGCCAGCAAGGAAGTGCAGCCCCAGCATTTT; CDR3: CASKEVQPQHF
V: TRBV7-3; J: TRBJ2-2; size: once; D: NA; DNA: TGTGCCAGCAGCTTGGTGGGGGGGGAGCTGTTTTTT; CDR3: CASSLVGGELFF
V: TRBV13; J: TRBJ2-7; size: NA; D: NA; DNA: TGTGCCAGCAGCTTGACTTACGAGCAGTACTTC; CDR3: CASSLTYEQYF
V: TRBV2; J: TRBJ1-1; size: NA; D: NA; DNA: TGTGCCAGCAGTGAAATGGGCGTTGTGGGCGCTGAAGCTTTCTTT; CDR3: CASSEMGVVGAEAFF
V: TRBV6-1; J: TRBJ1-4; size: NA; D: NA; DNA: TGTGCCAGCAGTCAGGGGTCAACTAATGAAAAACTGTTTTTT; CDR3: CASSQGSTNEKLFF
V: TRBV30; J: TRBJ1-4; size: NA; D: NA; DNA: TGTGCCTCGATAGGGGGTGGTGAAAAACTGTTTTTT; CDR3: CASIGGGEKLFF
V: TRBV30; J: TRBJ2-7; size: once; D: NA; DNA: TGTGCCTGGAGTTTAGTGGACTACGAGCAGTACTTC; CDR3: CAWSLVDYEQYF
V: TRBV29-1; J: TRBJ2-7; size: NA; D: NA; DNA: TGCAGCGTTGACGGTTTCTATGGTGGGGGACGGGGCGAGCAGTACTTC; CDR3: CSVDGFYGGGRGEQYF
V: TRBV10-3; J: TRBJ2-7; size: NA; D: NA; DNA: TGTGCCATCAGAGCCCCTTTGACCTACGAGCAGTACTTC; CDR3: CAIRAPLTYEQYF
V: TRBV7-9; J: TRBJ2-7; size: once; D: NA; DNA: TGTGCCATCAGGGGGGAGGGGATCTACGAGCAGTACTTC; CDR3: CAIRGEGIYEQYF
V: TRBV7-8; J: TRBJ2-2; size: NA; D: TRBD2; DNA: TGTGCCAGCAGCCCAACCGAACTAGCGGCGAACACCGGGGAGCTGTTTTTT; CDR3: CASSPTELAANTGELFF
V: TRBV4-2; J: TRBJ2-5; size: NA; D: TRBD2; DNA: TGTGCCAGCAGCCAAGTGCTAGCGGGGTACCAGTACTTC; CDR3: CASSQVLAGYQYF
V: TRBV5-1; J: TRBJ2-3; size: NA; D: NA; DNA: TGCGCCAGCAGCCCGCAGGGTAGCACAGATACGCAGTATTTT; CDR3: CASSPQGSTDTQYF
V: TRBV7-8; J: TRBJ2-5; size: NA; D: NA; DNA: TGTGCCAGCAGCCTAAACAGCGCCGTCGAGGCCCAGTACTTC; CDR3: CASSLNSAVEAQYF
V: TRBV18; J: TRBJ1-2; size: NA; D: TRBD1; DNA: TGTGCCAGCTCACCACGTGACAGGGGTAACGGCTACACCTTC; CDR3: CASSPRDRGNGYTF
V: TRBV11-2; J: TRBJ1-3; size: NA; D: TRBD1; DNA: TGTGCCAGCAGCGGACAGGGGGCCGCTGGAAACACCATATATTTT; CDR3: CASSGQGAAGNTIYF
V: TRBV15; J: TRBJ2-5; size: NA; D: NA; DNA: TGTGCCACCAGCAGAGATCGGAGTAGGGTTGAGACCCAGTACTTC; CDR3: CATSRDRSRVETQYF
V: TRBV5-6; J: TRBJ2-7; size: once; D: TRBD1; DNA: TGTGCCAGCAGCTTCCGACAGGGAACCTACGAGCAGTACTTC; CDR3: CASSFRQGTYEQYF
V: TRBV11-3; J: TRBJ2-1; size: NA; D: TRBD2; DNA: TGTGCCAGCAGCTCCGGGACTAGCGGTTGGCAGTTCTTC; CDR3: CASSSGTSGWQFF
V: TRBV29-1; J: TRBJ2-3; size: NA; D: TRBD1; DNA: TGCAGCGTTCAGGGGGAGTCGGTAGATACGCAGTATTTT; CDR3: CSVQGESVDTQYF